These 32 T cell receptor beta chains originate from one sample sequenced in a study of breast tumors, draining lymph nodes, adjacent tissues. TCRdb processed the multiplex PCR reads anew with MiXCR; each CDR3 protein has one entry. The data contain under 300,000 distinct CDR3 sequences, roughly a third of them singletons. Breast cancer patients provided tissue from their axillary draining lymph nodes. Material: axillary lymph node tissue. Receptor source: a female donor with breast cancer. Some clones in this sample may be carry-over from other donors' samples.

This clonotype was seen ten or more times. The chain combines TRBV7-2 with TRBJ1-5; D perhaps matches TRBD1 (5 bases). The CDR3 sequence is 14 residues long. Germline V gives CDR1 SGHTA, CDR2 FQGNSA. Trimming pared 1 base from V and 6 bases from J, leaving 10 bases between. The CDR3 DNA reads as TGTGCCAGCAGCTTAGTCGGCAGGGCTCAGCCCCAGCATTTT. It translates to CASSLVGRAQPQHF.

J is TRBJ1-3 and V is TRBV10-2; 7 positions match TRBD1. CDR1 and CDR2 (germline): WSHSY, SAAADI. The CDR3 loop spans 16 amino acids. The V segment lost 6 bases and the J segment 0 bases; nucleotides outside the gene matches: 8. The DNA of the CDR3 is TGCGCCAGCAGCGTATCCCGGGACAGCTCTGGAAACACCATATATTTT. It encodes CASSVSRDSSGNTIYF.

Concerning this clonotype itself: A junction end diverges from the germline sequence, so it may reflect a read error. The V call is TRBV5-1, the J call TRBJ2-5; D not resolved. This CDR3 is built from 12 residues. Germline lookup yields CDR1 SGHRS and CDR2 YFSETQ. The CDR3, as DNA: TGCGCCAGCAGAGTACGGCAAGAGACCCACTACTTC. This translates into CASRVRQETHYF.

The table lists this clonotype with many counts. The CDR3 region is CSYTGAETQYF. In DNA form, the CDR3 reads TGCAGTTACACAGGGGCAGAGACCCAGTACTTC. The chain employs TRBV20-1 and TRBJ2-5, with 7 nucleotides matching TRBD1. V lost 8 bases to trimming and J lost 4 bases; unmatched junction nucleotides: 4. The germline gives CDR1 DFQATT, CDR2 SNEGSKA (reference sequence). There are 11 residues in the CDR3.

The rearrangement uses TRBV6-5 and TRBJ2-3, with 9 bases matching TRBD1. The CDR3 extends over 19 amino acids. The V and J ends lost 0 bases and 2 bases, in that order; junction bases with no gene match: 12. Germline loops: CDR1 MNHEY, CDR2 SVGAGI. This chain's CDR3 is CASSYSPLLGQGNTDTQYF. CDR3 DNA: TGTGCCAGCAGTTACTCGCCTCTTCTGGGACAGGGAAACACAGATACGCAGTATTTT.

This clonotype was recorded at least ten times. This chain joins TRBV4-2 and TRBJ1-5; D gene unclear. CDR3 length: 15 residues. The V gene lost 4 bases and the J gene lost 0 bases, with 10 bases spanning the gap. The V gene's germline CDR1 is LGHNA and CDR2 YNFKEQ. In DNA, the CDR3 is TGTGCCAGCAGCCTCAGGACTGATAGCAATCAGCCCCAGCATTTT. This codes for CASSLRTDSNQPQHF.

Many counts were recorded for this clonotype. The rearrangement links TRBV9 to TRBJ2-7; the D gene is possibly TRBD2 (6 bases). The CDR3 sequence is 14 residues long. V was cut by 4 bases and J by 0 bases, with 11 bases left in between. CDR1 and CDR2 from the germline V gene are SGDLS and YYNGEE. Here the CDR3 DNA reads TGTGCCAGCAGCCCGACCGGGAGCTCCTACGAGCAGTACTTC. This sequence encodes CASSPTGSSYEQYF.

The chain carries TRBV4-3 and TRBJ2-3, with TRBD2 as a possible D gene (5 bases). CDR1 LGHNA and CDR2 YSLEER come from the germline V gene. The CDR3 covers 17 residues. V dropped 0 bases and J dropped 1 base, with 14 bases sitting between them. The chain's CDR3 is CASSQDRNGDGTDTQYF. CDR3 nucleotides: TGCGCCAGCAGCCAAGATCGAAACGGGGATGGCACAGATACGCAGTATTTT.

The chain recombines TRBV5-1 with TRBJ2-7; 10 bases are a match to TRBD2. This CDR3 comprises 15 residues. Germline CDR1 reads SGHRS; CDR2 reads YFSETQ. Germline trimming cut 0 bases from V and 6 bases from J; bases unmatched to any gene: 6. DNA of the CDR3: TGCGCCAGCAGCTTGGCCTGGACTAGCGGAGGCGAGCAGTACTTC. It codes for CASSLAWTSGGEQYF.

This clonotype was seen once. V is TRBV20-1 and J is TRBJ1-2, with D hard to call. This CDR3 has 14 amino acids. The germline V gene encodes CDR1 DFQATT and CDR2 SNEGSKA (reference sequence). Trimming removed 6 bases from V and 5 bases from J, with 19 bases in between. CDR3 in amino acids: CSASWESSGYGYTF. The CDR3 region has the DNA TGCAGTGCCAGTTGGGAGTCGAGTGGGTATGGCTACACCTTC.

This clonotype was recorded a few times. Given a much more abundant clone one base away, this may be a read error. The V and J genes are TRBV20-1 and TRBJ2-7; TRBD2 matches at 13 bases. Germline CDR1 reads DFQATT; CDR2 reads SNEGSKA (reference sequence). The CDR3 is 13 residues long. Trimming at V came to 3 bases and at J to 9 bases, leaving 5 bases not matched to a gene. The CDR3 sequence is CSARTSGGPAQYF. CDR3 bases: TGCAGTGCTAGGACTAGCGGGGGGCCGGCGCAGTACTTC.

This clonotype came up many times. The J gene is TRBJ1-2, the V gene TRBV11-2, with D possibly matching TRBD1 (5 bases). Germline assignment: CDR1 SGHAT and CDR2 FQNNGV. CDR3 length: 13 amino acids. Trimming left V 3 bases short and J 3 bases short, with 8 bases between. The CDR3 DNA is TGTGCCAGCAGCTTGTCAGGGTACTATGGCTACACCTTC. This translates into CASSLSGYYGYTF. Filled out from reference TRBV11-2 and TRBJ1-2, the complete variable domain reads EAGVAQSPRYKIIEKRQSVAFWCNPISGHATLYWYQQILGQGPKLLIQFQNNGVVDDSQLPKDRFSAERLKGVDSTLKIQPAKLEDSAVYLCASSLSGYYGYTFGSGTRLTVV.

This clonotype appeared a few times. The rearrangement links TRBV30 to TRBJ2-1, with 8 nucleotides matching TRBD2. The CDR3 consists of 15 residues. Germline loops: CDR1 GTSNPN, CDR2 SVGIG (reference sequence). V shed 3 bases and J 9 bases; nucleotides not matched to a gene: 13. The CDR3 region has the DNA TGTGCCTGGAGGACAACCTCGGGGGGGTTCGCTGAGCAGTTCTTC. Protein: CAWRTTSGGFAEQFF.

This clonotype was counted ten times or more. The CDR3 DNA reads TGCAGTGTATCCCGGGCGACGGGCTACACCTTC. Translated, it gives CSVSRATGYTF. V and J are TRBV20-1 and TRBJ1-2; D is uncertain. CDR3 length equals 11 residues. Trimming took off 7 bases at V and 8 bases at J, with 14 bases between the two ends. CDR1 is DFQATT, CDR2 SNEGSKA, per germline (reference sequence).

In its sample, this clonotype was seen a few times. The chain joins TRBV14 to TRBJ1-5, with D tentatively TRBD1 (6 bases). The germline CDR1 and CDR2 sequences are SGHDN and FVKESK. The CDR3 is 14 residues long. V lost 10 bases and J 0 bases, leaving 13 bases between the germline ends. Written as DNA, the CDR3 is TGTGCCAAAAAGACAGGATCTAGCAATCAGCCCCAGCATTTT. Encoded protein: CAKKTGSSNQPQHF.

This clonotype was seen many times. The genes are TRBV5-6 and TRBJ1-2; D not certain. In germline, CDR1 is SGHDT, CDR2 YYEEEE. The CDR3 is 12 amino acids. The ends were cut back, 0 bases at V and 6 bases at J, with 6 bases in the middle. The CDR3 DNA is TGTGCCAGCAGCTTGGGTTTTGATGGCTACACCTTC. This gives the protein CASSLGFDGYTF.

In the case of this clonotype: A much larger clone lies one base from this, so it may be a read error. The J gene is TRBJ1-4, the V gene TRBV11-3; maybe TRBD1 (6 bases). The CDR3 is made up of 12 amino acids. Germline V gene sequence: CDR1 SGHNT, CDR2 YENEEA. This chain's CDR3 is CASGQPNETLFF. In DNA, the CDR3 is TGTGCCAGCGGACAGCCTAATGAAACACTGTTTTTT.

This clonotype has at least ten counts. The chain uses TRBV20-1 and TRBJ1-2; D is ambiguous. This CDR3 region has 15 residues. CDR1 DFQATT and CDR2 SNEGSKA come from the germline V gene (reference sequence). The germline V and J ends were trimmed by 3 bases and 5 bases, with 19 bases remaining between them. The CDR3 DNA reads TGCAGTGCTAGTAGCCTCGATTCAGTGGTGTATGGCTACACCTTC. Protein product: CSASSLDSVVYGYTF.

This clonotype was detected ten times or more. V is TRBV12-3 or TRBV12-4 and J is TRBJ2-1, with no clear D. CDR3 length: 13 amino acids. Deletions cut 7 bases from V and 1 base from J, with 8 bases between. The CDR3 sequence: CASTFGSYNEQFF. Written as DNA, the CDR3 is TGTGCCAGCACCTTTGGGTCCTACAATGAGCAGTTCTTC.

The table lists this clonotype with many counts. This sequence joins TRBV13 and TRBJ2-1; 10 bases are shared with TRBD2. CDR1 and CDR2 (germline): PRHDT, FYEKMQ (reference sequence). The V gene end was trimmed by 5 bases and the J gene end by 8 bases; junction bases not matched to a gene: 9. The CDR3 has 15 residues. The CDR3 sequence is CASSRSGRAFDEQFF. The CDR3 DNA reads as TGTGCCAGCAGCCGGAGCGGGAGGGCCTTTGATGAGCAGTTCTTC.

The V and J genes are TRBV2 and TRBJ1-2, with 10 bases aligning to TRBD1. The CDR3 sequence is 13 residues long. Per germline, CDR1 SNHLY and CDR2 FYNNEI. V trimming: 4 bases; J trimming: 8 bases; junction bases outside the gene matches: 4. The CDR3 DNA sequence: TGTGCCAGCAGTGGGGACAGGGGTAGGGGCTACACCTTC. Protein product: CASSGDRGRGYTF. The entire variable domain, with the rest obtained from reference TRBV2 and TRBJ1-2, is as follows: EPEVTQTPSHQVTQMGQEVILRCVPISNHLYFYWYRQILGQKVEFLVSFYNNEISEKSEIFDDQFSVERPDGSNFTLKIRSTKLEDSAMYFCASSGDRGRGYTFGSGTRLTVV.

The CDR3 loop is CASSGQGMNSPLHF. The CDR3 bases are TGTGCCAGCAGTGGACAGGGGATGAATTCACCCCTCCACTTT. This chain links TRBV2 with TRBJ1-6, with 8 bases lining up with TRBD1. The CDR3 contains 14 residues. Per the germline V gene, CDR1 is SNHLY and CDR2 is FYNNEI. With V trimmed by 4 bases and J by 7 bases, 3 bases remained unmatched.

Details on this clonotype: A read error is possible here, since a much larger clone lies one base away. V and J are TRBV5-1 and TRBJ1-4; D is perhaps TRBD1 (6 bases). The CDR3 sequence is 15 residues long. CDR1 and CDR2 from the germline V gene are SGHRS and YFSETQ. CDR3 DNA sequence: TGCGCCAGCAGCTTGGCCACGGGACAAGTTGAAAACCTGTTTTTT. Translating it yields CASSLATGQVENLFF.

The V gene is TRBV5-8, the J gene TRBJ2-3, with D perhaps matching TRBD1 or TRBD2 (5 bases each). This CDR3 is built from 15 residues. V lost 2 bases to trimming and J lost 3 bases, with 13 bases between them. Germline V gene sequence: CDR1 SGHTS, CDR2 YDEGEE. The CDR3 DNA is TGTGCCAGCAGCTTCCCGGGACCTACTACAGATACGCAGTATTTT. Translation gives CASSFPGPTTDTQYF. Using reference TRBV5-8 and TRBJ2-3 for the parts outside the CDR3, the full variable domain is EAGVTQSPTHLIKTRGQQATLRCSPISGHTSVYWYQQALGLGLQFLLWYDEGEERNRGNFPPRFSGRQFPNYSSELNVNALELEDSALYLCASSFPGPTTDTQYFGPGTRLTVL.

The V and J genes are TRBV12-3 or TRBV12-4 and TRBJ2-7, with D tentatively TRBD1 (5 bases). The CDR3 consists of 13 residues. V was shortened by 3 bases and J by 3 bases, with 9 bases between the two germline ends. The CDR3 DNA reads TGTGCCAGCAGTTTCGACAGCCGCTACGAGCAGTACTTC. This gives the protein CASSFDSRYEQYF.

The sample holds many counts of this clonotype. The rearrangement uses TRBV19 and TRBJ2-2, with D tentatively TRBD1 (5 bases). V lost 6 bases to trimming and J lost 3 bases, with 8 bases between them. Germline assignment: CDR1 LNHDA and CDR2 SQIVND (reference sequence). The CDR3 contains 13 residues. The CDR3 bases are TGTGCCAGTAGGGACACCCACACCGGGGAGCTGTTTTTT. This translates into CASRDTHTGELFF. The complete variable domain, with remaining parts taken from reference TRBV19 and TRBJ2-2, reads DGGITQSPKYLFRKEGQNVTLSCEQNLNHDAMYWYRQDPGQGLRLIYYSQIVNDFQKGDIAEGYSVSREKKESFPLTVTSAQKNPTAFYLCASRDTHTGELFFGEGSRLTVL.

In the case of this clonotype: A much more abundant neighbour one base away suggests this may be a read error. The rearrangement links TRBV5-6 to TRBJ2-7; 10 bases are a match to TRBD2. Germline trimming cut 7 bases from V and 4 bases from J; bases unmatched to any gene: 11. Germline assignment: CDR1 SGHDT and CDR2 YYEEEE. This CDR3 is built from 15 residues. CDR3: CASGSLLAGIYEQYF. CDR3 nucleotide sequence: TGTGCCAGCGGCTCGCTACTAGCGGGAATATACGAGCAGTACTTC.

There are many counts of this clonotype. The rearrangement links TRBV5-1 to TRBJ2-2, with D tentatively TRBD1 or TRBD2 (5 bases each). V was pared by 0 bases and J by 7 bases, with 13 bases between. CDR1 SGHRS and CDR2 YFSETQ come from the germline V gene. The CDR3 has 15 amino acids. The CDR3 coding sequence is TGCGCCAGCAGCTTGGAGTTGGGGGTTGGCGGGGAGCTGTTTTTT. This translates into CASSLELGVGGELFF.

V is TRBV6-4 and J is TRBJ2-5; TRBD2 aligns across 7 bases. Trimming took 5 bases from V and 4 from J; bases not matched to a gene: 10. The CDR3 has 15 amino acids. Germline V lookup: CDR1 MRHNA, CDR2 SNTAGT. In nucleotides, the CDR3 is TGTGCCAGCAGTCCACAAGCGGGGAAGGGAGAGACCCAGTACTTC. It is translated as CASSPQAGKGETQYF.

This clonotype was seen repeatedly, ten times or more. The V call is TRBV6-5, the J call TRBJ2-3; no reliable D call. The ends were cut back, 5 bases at V and 3 bases at J, with 9 bases in the middle. The CDR3 covers 13 residues. Looked up from germline, CDR1 is MNHEY and CDR2 is SVGAGI. Written as DNA, the CDR3 is TGTGCCAGCAGTCACGGGTTGACAGATACGCAGTATTTT. Residues: CASSHGLTDTQYF.

The chain is built from TRBV19 and TRBJ1-4, with D unclear. The CDR3 runs 15 residues. Trimming removed 2 bases from V and 7 bases from J, with 14 bases in between. CDR1 and CDR2 (germline): LNHDA, SQIVND (reference sequence). CDR3 amino acids: CASSITQLLGEKLFF. In nucleotides, the CDR3 is TGTGCCAGTAGTATAACACAGCTCCTTGGTGAAAAACTGTTTTTT. Drawing the rest from reference TRBV19 and TRBJ1-4, the complete variable domain is DGGITQSPKYLFRKEGQNVTLSCEQNLNHDAMYWYRQDPGQGLRLIYYSQIVNDFQKGDIAEGYSVSREKKESFPLTVTSAQKNPTAFYLCASSITQLLGEKLFFGSGTQLSVL.

On this clonotype itself: One junction end disagrees with the germline gene, perhaps due to a read error. This chain uses TRBV18 with TRBJ2-5; D is unresolved. CDR1 is KGHSH and CDR2 is LQKENI in the germline V gene. The length of the CDR3 is 12 residues. In DNA form, the CDR3 reads TGTGCCAGCCCACCGAGTTCAGAGACCCAGTACTTC. It yields the protein CASPPSSETQYF.